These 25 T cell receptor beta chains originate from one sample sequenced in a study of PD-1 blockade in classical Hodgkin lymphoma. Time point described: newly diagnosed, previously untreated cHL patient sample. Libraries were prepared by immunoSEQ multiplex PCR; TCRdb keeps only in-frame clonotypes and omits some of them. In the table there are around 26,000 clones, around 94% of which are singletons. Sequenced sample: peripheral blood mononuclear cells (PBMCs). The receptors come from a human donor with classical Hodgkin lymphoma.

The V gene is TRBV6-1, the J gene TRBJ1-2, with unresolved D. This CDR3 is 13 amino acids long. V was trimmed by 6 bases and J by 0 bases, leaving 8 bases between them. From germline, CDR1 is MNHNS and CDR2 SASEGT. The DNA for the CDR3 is TGTGCCAGCAGGAGGGTCTCTAACTATGGCTACACCTTC. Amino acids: CASRRVSNYGYTF.

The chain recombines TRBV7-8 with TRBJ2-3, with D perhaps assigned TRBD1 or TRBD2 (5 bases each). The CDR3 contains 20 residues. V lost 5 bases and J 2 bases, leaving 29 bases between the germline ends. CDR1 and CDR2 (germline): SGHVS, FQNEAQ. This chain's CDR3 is CASSDPLHDTGTPITDTQYF. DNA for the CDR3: TGTGCCAGCAGCGACCCACTTCATGACACCGGGACGCCTATCACAGATACGCAGTATTTT.

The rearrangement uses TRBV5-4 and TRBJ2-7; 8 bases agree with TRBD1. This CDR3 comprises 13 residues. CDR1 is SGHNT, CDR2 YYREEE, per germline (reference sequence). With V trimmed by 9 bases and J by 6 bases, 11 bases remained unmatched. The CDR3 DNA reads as TGTGCCATCGCCCGGGACAGGTTTAGCGAGCAGTACTTC. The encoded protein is CAIARDRFSEQYF.

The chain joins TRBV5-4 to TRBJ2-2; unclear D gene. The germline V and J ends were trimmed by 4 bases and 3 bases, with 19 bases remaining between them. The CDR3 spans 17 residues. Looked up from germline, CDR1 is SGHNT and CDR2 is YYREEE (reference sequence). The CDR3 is CASSHEQTAADTGELFF. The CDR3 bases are TGTGCCAGCAGCCATGAACAGACCGCCGCGGACACCGGGGAGCTGTTTTTT.

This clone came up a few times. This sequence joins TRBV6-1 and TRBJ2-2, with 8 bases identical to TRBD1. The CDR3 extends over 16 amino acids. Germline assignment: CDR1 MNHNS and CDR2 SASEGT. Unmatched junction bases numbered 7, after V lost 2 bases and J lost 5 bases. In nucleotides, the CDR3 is TGTGCCAGCAGTGAATTCCGGACAGGGAGAACCGGGGAGCTGTTTTTT. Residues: CASSEFRTGRTGELFF.

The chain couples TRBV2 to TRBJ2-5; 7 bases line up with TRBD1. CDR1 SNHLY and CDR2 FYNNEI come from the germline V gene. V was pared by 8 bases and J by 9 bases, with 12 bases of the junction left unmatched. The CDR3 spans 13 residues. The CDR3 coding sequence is TGTGCCAGCGAGGGACAGACGTATGCGTCCCAGTACTTC. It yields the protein CASEGQTYASQYF.

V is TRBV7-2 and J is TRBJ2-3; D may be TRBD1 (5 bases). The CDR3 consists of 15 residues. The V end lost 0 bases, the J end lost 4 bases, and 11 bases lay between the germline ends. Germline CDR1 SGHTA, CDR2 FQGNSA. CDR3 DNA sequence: TGTGCCAGCAGCTTAGCAGGTTACAGGCCAGATACGCAGTATTTT. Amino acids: CASSLAGYRPDTQYF.

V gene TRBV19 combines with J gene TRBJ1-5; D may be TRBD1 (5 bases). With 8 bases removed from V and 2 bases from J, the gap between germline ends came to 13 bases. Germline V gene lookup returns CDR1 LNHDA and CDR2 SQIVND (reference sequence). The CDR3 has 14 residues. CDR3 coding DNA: TGTGCCAGTCGGGACCCCTATGGCAATCAGCCCCAGCATTTT. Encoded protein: CASRDPYGNQPQHF.

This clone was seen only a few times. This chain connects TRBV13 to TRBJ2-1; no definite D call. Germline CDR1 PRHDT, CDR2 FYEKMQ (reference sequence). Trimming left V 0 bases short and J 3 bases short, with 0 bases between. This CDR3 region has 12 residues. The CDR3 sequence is CASSLGYNEQFF. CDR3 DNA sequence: TGTGCCAGCAGCTTAGGCTACAATGAGCAGTTCTTC.

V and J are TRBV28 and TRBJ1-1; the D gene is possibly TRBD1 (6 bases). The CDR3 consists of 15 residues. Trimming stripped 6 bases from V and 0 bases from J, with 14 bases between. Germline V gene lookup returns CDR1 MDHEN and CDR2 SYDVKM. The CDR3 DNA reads TGTGCCAGCAGGTACCTCAGGGGCATGAACACTGAAGCTTTCTTT. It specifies CASRYLRGMNTEAFF.

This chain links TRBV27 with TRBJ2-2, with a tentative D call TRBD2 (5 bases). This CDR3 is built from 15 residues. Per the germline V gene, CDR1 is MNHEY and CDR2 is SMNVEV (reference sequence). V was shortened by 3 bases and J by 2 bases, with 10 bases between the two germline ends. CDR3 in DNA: TGTGCCAGCAGTTTGGGAGAGCCCAACACCGGGGAGCTGTTTTTT. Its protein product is CASSLGEPNTGELFF.

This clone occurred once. CDR3 DNA sequence: TGTGCCAGCAGCTTATCTTTATGGGGTAAATTCTACGAGCAGTACTTC. It is translated as CASSLSLWGKFYEQYF. The chain joins TRBV7-8 to TRBJ2-7; no reliable D call. In germline, CDR1 is SGHVS, CDR2 FQNEAQ. The CDR3 has 16 amino acids. Trimming stripped 2 bases from V and 3 bases from J, with 17 bases between. Complete variable domain (other parts from reference TRBV7-8 and TRBJ2-7): GAGVSQSPRYKVAKRGQDVALRCDPISGHVSLFWYQQALGQGPEFLTYFQNEAQLDKSGLPSDRFFAERPEGSVSTLKIQRTQQEDSAVYLCASSLSLWGKFYEQYFGPGTRLTVT.

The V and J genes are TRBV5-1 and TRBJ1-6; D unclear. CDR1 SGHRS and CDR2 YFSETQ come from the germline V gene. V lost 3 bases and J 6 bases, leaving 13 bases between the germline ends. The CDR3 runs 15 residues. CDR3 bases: TGCGCCAGCAGCTCCACCGCAGACGGTAATTCACCCCTCCACTTT. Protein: CASSSTADGNSPLHF. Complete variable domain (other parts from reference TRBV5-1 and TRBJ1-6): KAGVTQTPRYLIKTRGQQVTLSCSPISGHRSVSWYQQTPGQGLQFLFEYFSETQRNKGNFPGRFSGRQFSNSRSEMNVSTLELGDSALYLCASSSTADGNSPLHFGNGTRLTVT.

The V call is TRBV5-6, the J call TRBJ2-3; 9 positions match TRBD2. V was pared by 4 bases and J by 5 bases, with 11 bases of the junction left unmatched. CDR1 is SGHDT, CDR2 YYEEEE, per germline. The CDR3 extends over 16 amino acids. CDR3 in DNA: TGTGCCAGCAGCCCTGAACTAGCGGGCAGGAGAGATACGCAGTATTTT. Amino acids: CASSPELAGRRDTQYF.

In nucleotides, the CDR3 is TGTGCCAGCAGCCACCGATCAGGTGAAGGCATTCAGTACTTC. This codes for CASSHRSGEGIQYF. J is TRBJ2-4 and V is TRBV21-1; the listed D gene, TRBD1, was not tested against the DNA. TRBV21-1 is a pseudogene segment. The CDR3 runs 14 residues.

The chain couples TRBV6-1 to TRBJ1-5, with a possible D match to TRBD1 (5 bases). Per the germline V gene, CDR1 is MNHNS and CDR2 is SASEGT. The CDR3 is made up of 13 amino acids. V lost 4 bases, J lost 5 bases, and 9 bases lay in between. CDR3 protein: CASSGQPYQPQHF. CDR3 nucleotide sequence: TGTGCCAGCAGTGGACAGCCTTATCAGCCCCAGCATTTT.

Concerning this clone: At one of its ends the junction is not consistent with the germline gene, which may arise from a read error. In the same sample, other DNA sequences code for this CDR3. CDR3 bases: TGTGCTAGCAGCTTAAAGGGGCGTACCGGGGAGCTGTTTTTT. Translating it yields CASSLKGRTGELFF. V and J are TRBV7-7 and TRBJ2-2; D may be TRBD1 (5 bases). The CDR3 contains 14 residues. CDR1 is SSHAT and CDR2 is FNYEAQ in the germline V gene (reference sequence).

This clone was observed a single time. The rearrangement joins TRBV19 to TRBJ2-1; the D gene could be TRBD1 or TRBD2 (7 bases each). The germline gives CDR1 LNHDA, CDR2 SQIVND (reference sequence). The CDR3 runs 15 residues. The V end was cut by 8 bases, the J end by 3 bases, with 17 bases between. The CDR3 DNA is TGTGCCAGTTCTTGGGAGGGGGCTCGCTACAATGAGCAGTTCTTC. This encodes CASSWEGARYNEQFF.

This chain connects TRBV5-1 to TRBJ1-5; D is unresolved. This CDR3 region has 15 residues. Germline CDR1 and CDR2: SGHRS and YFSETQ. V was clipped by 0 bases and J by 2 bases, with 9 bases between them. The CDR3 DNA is TGCGCCAGCAGCTTGGGTGGCCGGGGCAATCAGCCCCAGCATTTT. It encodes CASSLGGRGNQPQHF.

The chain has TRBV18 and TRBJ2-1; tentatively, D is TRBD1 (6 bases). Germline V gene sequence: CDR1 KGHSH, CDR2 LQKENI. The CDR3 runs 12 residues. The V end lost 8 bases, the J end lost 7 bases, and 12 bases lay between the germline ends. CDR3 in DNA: TGTGCCAGCACCCGGACAGAAAATGAGCAGTTCTTC. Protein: CASTRTENEQFF.

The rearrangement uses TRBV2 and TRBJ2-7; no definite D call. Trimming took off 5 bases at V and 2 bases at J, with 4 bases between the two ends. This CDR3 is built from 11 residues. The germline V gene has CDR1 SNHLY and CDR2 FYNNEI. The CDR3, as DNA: TGTGCCAGCAGTCAAACCTACGAGCAGTACTTC. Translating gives CASSQTYEQYF.

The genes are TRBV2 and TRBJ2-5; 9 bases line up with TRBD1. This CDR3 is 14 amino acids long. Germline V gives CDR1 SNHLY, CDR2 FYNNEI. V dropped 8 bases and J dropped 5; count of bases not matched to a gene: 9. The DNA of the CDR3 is TGTGCCAGCGTGAGGACAGGGGTGGCGGAGACCCAGTACTTC. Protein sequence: CASVRTGVAETQYF.

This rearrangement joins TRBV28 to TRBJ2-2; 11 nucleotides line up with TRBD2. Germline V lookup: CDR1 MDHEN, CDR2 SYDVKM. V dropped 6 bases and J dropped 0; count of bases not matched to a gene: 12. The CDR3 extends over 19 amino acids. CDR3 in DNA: TGTGCCAGCAGCCCTCCCGGGACTAGCGGCCTCGCGAACACCGGGGAGCTGTTTTTT. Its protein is CASSPPGTSGLANTGELFF. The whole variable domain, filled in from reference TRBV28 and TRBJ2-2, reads DVKVTQSSRYLVKRTGEKVFLECVQDMDHENMFWYRQDPGLGLRLIYFSYDVKMKEKGDIPEGYSVSREKKERFSLILESASTNQTSMYLCASSPPGTSGLANTGELFFGEGSRLTVL.

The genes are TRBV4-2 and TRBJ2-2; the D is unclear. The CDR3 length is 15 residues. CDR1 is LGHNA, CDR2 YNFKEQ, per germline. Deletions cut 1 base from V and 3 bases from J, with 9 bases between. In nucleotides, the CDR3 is TGTGCCAGCAGCCAAGTGGTGTCGGACACCGGGGAGCTGTTTTTT. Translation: CASSQVVSDTGELFF.

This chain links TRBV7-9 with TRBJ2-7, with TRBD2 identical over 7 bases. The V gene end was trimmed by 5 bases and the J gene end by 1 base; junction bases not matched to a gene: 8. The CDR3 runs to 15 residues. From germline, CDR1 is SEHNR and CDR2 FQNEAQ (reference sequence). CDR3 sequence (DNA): TGTGCCAGCAGCCCCGGGGGGTTGTTTTCCTACGAGCAGTACTTC. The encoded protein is CASSPGGLFSYEQYF.